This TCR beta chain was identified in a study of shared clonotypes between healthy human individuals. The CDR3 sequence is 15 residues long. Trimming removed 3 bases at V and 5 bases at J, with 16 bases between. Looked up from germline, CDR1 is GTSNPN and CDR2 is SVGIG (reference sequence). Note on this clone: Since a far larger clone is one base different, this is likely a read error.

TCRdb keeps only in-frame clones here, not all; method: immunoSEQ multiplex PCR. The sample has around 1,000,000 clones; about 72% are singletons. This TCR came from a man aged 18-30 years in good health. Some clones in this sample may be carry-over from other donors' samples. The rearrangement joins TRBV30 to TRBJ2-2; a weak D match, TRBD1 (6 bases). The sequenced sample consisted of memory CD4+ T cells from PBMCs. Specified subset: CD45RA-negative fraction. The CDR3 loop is CAWRSAGENTGELFF. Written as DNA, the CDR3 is TGTGCCTGGAGGAGTGCAGGGGAGAATACCGGGGAGCTGTTTTTT.